The clone carrying this TCR beta chain was observed many times. The entry originates in a study of T cells after yellow fever vaccination. The V gene lost 2 bases and the J gene lost 7 bases, with 11 bases spanning the gap. CDR1 is MNHEY and CDR2 is SMNVEV in the germline V gene (reference sequence). CDR3 length: 13 residues. TCRdb itself ran the 5' RACE reads through MiXCR, one entry per CDR3 protein. The sample consists of fewer than 400,000 distinct CDR3 sequences, about 10% of them appearing once. This receptor was identified in a man younger than 35 who received the YFV17D yellow fever vaccine. This chain uses TRBV27 with TRBJ2-5; D not resolved. The material was CD4+ T cells sorted from PBMCs, obtained 45 days after the yellow fever booster vaccination. CDR3 residues: CASSLTWSGTQYF. As DNA, the CDR3 is TGTGCCAGCAGTTTAACCTGGTCGGGGACCCAGTACTTC.